One sample yielded the 18 T cell receptor beta chains listed below, sequenced in a study of T-cell reconstitution after alpha-beta-depleted transplantation in children. The TCRbeta library was prepared with unique molecular identifiers. In TCRdb, the PCR reads were re-called with MiXCR into one record per CDR3 protein. This table has 450,000 to 700,000 distinct CDR3 sequences, approximately 30% appearing once. The source material was PBMCs, sampled before TCRalphabeta/CD19-depleted stem cell transplant. The receptor source for this set is a boy younger than two with Wiskott-Aldrich syndrome, due to receive a stem cell transplant.

This chain connects TRBV20-1 to TRBJ2-3, with 7 bases aligning to TRBD2. In germline, CDR1 is DFQATT, CDR2 SNEGSKA (reference sequence). The CDR3 loop spans 15 amino acids. The trim removed 1 base at V and 0 bases at J, leaving 4 bases unmatched. In DNA form, the CDR3 reads TGCAGTGCTAGAGGGGGGGGTTCTAGCACAGATACGCAGTATTTT. Its protein product is CSARGGGSSTDTQYF.

This clonotype was recorded a few times. The V and J genes are TRBV7-6 and TRBJ1-5; TRBD1 might be the D (5 bases). Trimming removed 1 base from V and 2 bases from J, with 15 bases in between. The CDR3 is 17 amino acids. CDR1 and CDR2 (germline): SGHVS, FNYEAQ. CDR3 loop: CASSLGTRDGGNQPQHF. In nucleotides, the CDR3 is TGTGCCAGCAGCTTAGGCACCAGGGACGGGGGCAATCAGCCCCAGCATTTT.

The genes are TRBV28 and TRBJ1-1, with a tentative D call TRBD1 (6 bases). Trimming pared 6 bases from V and 0 bases from J, leaving 11 bases between. Germline values: CDR1 MDHEN, CDR2 SYDVKM. The CDR3 spans 14 residues. CDR3 protein: CASRLQGLNTEAFF. The CDR3 DNA is TGTGCCAGCAGGCTACAGGGCCTGAACACTGAAGCTTTCTTT.

The V gene is TRBV20-1, the J gene TRBJ2-7, with 9 bases lining up with TRBD2. The CDR3 is 16 amino acids. V lost 0 bases and J lost 5; bases outside the gene matches: 11. CDR1 and CDR2 from the germline V gene are DFQATT and SNEGSKA (reference sequence). Here the CDR3 DNA reads TGCAGTGCTAGAGATCCTAGCGGGGCACTGACTCACGAGCAGTACTTC. Residues: CSARDPSGALTHEQYF.

The rearrangement uses TRBV12-3 or TRBV12-4 and TRBJ2-3; D ambiguous. With 1 base removed from V and 2 bases from J, the gap between germline ends came to 7 bases. The CDR3 contains 14 residues. The CDR3 bases are TGTGCCAGCAGTTTAGGCAGACTCACAGATACGCAGTATTTT. Residues: CASSLGRLTDTQYF.

CDR3 sequence (DNA): TGTGCCAGCAGCTATCCTGGGGACTATGGCTACACCTTC. Its translation is CASSYPGDYGYTF. The J gene is TRBJ1-2, the V gene TRBV12-3 or TRBV12-4; D unresolved. V was cut by 6 bases and J by 3 bases, with 11 bases left in between. The CDR3 has 13 residues.

V and J are TRBV28 and TRBJ1-1; D gene unclear. Germline CDR1 is MDHEN and CDR2 is SYDVKM. This CDR3 comprises 12 residues. V shed 5 bases and J shed 3 bases, with 7 bases lying between them. The CDR3 loop is CASSRQYTEAFF. CDR3 nucleotide sequence: TGTGCCAGCAGTCGGCAGTACACTGAAGCTTTCTTT.

This clonotype was observed a handful of times. This chain joins TRBV2 and TRBJ2-5, with TRBD2 identical over 9 bases. CDR1 is SNHLY and CDR2 is FYNNEI in the germline V gene. The CDR3 is made up of 14 amino acids. J gave up 5 bases and V 7 bases, and 8 bases lay outside the gene matches. CDR3 residues: CASMRREGRETQYF. CDR3 coding DNA: TGTGCCAGCATGAGGCGGGAGGGCCGGGAGACCCAGTACTTC.

The chain carries TRBV7-6 and TRBJ2-1; 9 bases fit TRBD1. This CDR3 contains 14 residues. The germline V gene encodes CDR1 SGHVS and CDR2 FNYEAQ. Trimming took 7 bases from V and 7 from J; bases not matched to a gene: 8. CDR3 coding DNA: TGTGCCAGCAACCCGGGACAGGGTTCGAATGAGCAGTTCTTC. Its translation: CASNPGQGSNEQFF.

V is TRBV10-3 and J is TRBJ2-7; D gene ambiguous. V gave up 2 bases and J gave up 3 bases, with 8 bases separating them. CDR3 length equals 13 residues. Germline V CDR1 and CDR2: ENHRY, SYGVKD. The CDR3 protein is CAISEADLYEQYF. In DNA, the CDR3 is TGTGCCATCAGTGAGGCGGACCTCTACGAGCAGTACTTC.

This clonotype occurred a few times. The rearrangement links TRBV24-1 to TRBJ2-1, with 8 bases that match TRBD2. CDR1 KGHDR and CDR2 SFDVKD come from the germline V gene. CDR3 length: 16 residues. With V trimmed by 3 bases and J by 10 bases, 13 bases remained unmatched. The CDR3 DNA reads TGTGCCACCAGTGATACCCCGGGACTAGGCCTCCAAGAGCAGTTCTTC. Amino acids: CATSDTPGLGLQEQFF.

This clonotype was found a few times. The V call is TRBV6-1, the J call TRBJ2-1; 7 bases are shared with TRBD2. This CDR3 is 16 amino acids long. Germline CDR1 and CDR2: MNHNS and SASEGT. Germline trimming cut 7 bases from V and 2 bases from J; bases unmatched to any gene: 11. The CDR3: CASKSSGGRTYNEQFF. CDR3 DNA: TGTGCCAGCAAATCTTCTGGCGGGAGAACCTACAATGAGCAGTTCTTC.

The chain is built from TRBV14 and TRBJ1-1, with D perhaps matching TRBD1 (5 bases). The CDR3 is made up of 13 amino acids. CDR1 is SGHDN, CDR2 FVKESK, per germline. Between the trimmed V and J ends, which lost 0 bases and 11 bases, there was a span of 13 bases. In DNA, the CDR3 is TGTGCCAGCAGCCAAGATTGGGGGTTTCGTGCTTTCTTT. Protein sequence: CASSQDWGFRAFF.

The chain has TRBV29-1 and TRBJ1-4, with TRBD1 as a possible D gene (5 bases). V shed 6 bases and J shed 5 bases, with 16 bases lying between them. CDR1 SQVTM and CDR2 ANQGSEA come from the germline V gene. The CDR3 has 14 amino acids. CDR3 in amino acids: CSVLQVGLNEKLFF. In DNA form, the CDR3 reads TGCAGCGTGTTACAGGTGGGGCTGAATGAAAAACTGTTTTTT.

The rearrangement uses TRBV5-1 and TRBJ2-7; unclear D gene. CDR3 length: 13 amino acids. Trimming took 2 bases from V and 2 from J, leaving 8 bases between them. Germline V gives CDR1 SGHRS, CDR2 YFSETQ. CDR3 DNA: TGCGCCAGCAGCTTCGACTTCACCTACGAGCAGTACTTC. Translating gives CASSFDFTYEQYF.

J is TRBJ2-7 and V is TRBV10-3; a possible D gene is TRBD2 (5 bases). The CDR3 has 13 residues. The germline CDR1 and CDR2 sequences are ENHRY and SYGVKD. V lost 3 bases, J lost 3 bases, and 9 bases lay in between. CDR3 DNA: TGTGCCATCAGTGACGAGGGCTACTACGAGCAGTACTTC. It encodes CAISDEGYYEQYF.

This clonotype has just a few counts. In nucleotides, the CDR3 is TGTGCCAGCAGAAACCCTCCTAGCGGGCCTAACAATGAGCAGTTCTTC. It codes for CASRNPPSGPNNEQFF. The chain uses TRBV2 and TRBJ2-1, with 8 bases that match TRBD2. The CDR3 extends over 16 amino acids. Germline V gene lookup returns CDR1 SNHLY and CDR2 FYNNEI. After removal of 6 bases from V and 5 bases from J, the junction contained 12 bases not matched to a gene.

This clonotype has just a few counts. The chain joins TRBV5-5 to TRBJ2-1; a weak D match, TRBD1 (5 bases). The CDR3 covers 17 residues. Trimming shortened V by 0 bases and J by 2 bases, and 15 bases separated the two germline ends. In germline, CDR1 is SGHKS, CDR2 YYEKEE (reference sequence). The CDR3 nucleotides read TGTGCCAGCAGCTTGGTATGGTGGCAGGGCCCCTACAATGAGCAGTTCTTC. Protein sequence: CASSLVWWQGPYNEQFF.